This passage covers 2 T cell receptor beta chains from one sample sequenced in a study of T cell changes during pregnancy in multiple sclerosis. Profiling relied on immunoSEQ multiplex PCR, and the TCRdb table lists in-frame clones only, not all of them. The table has 91,000 or so clones, around 93% seen once; the top ten hold less than 1%. The starting material was peripheral blood, obtained after pregnancy. The receptors were gathered from a female donor with multiple sclerosis, enrolled in a pregnancy study.

This clone is a singleton in its sample. The chain couples TRBV18 to TRBJ1-2, with D hard to call. CDR1 KGHSH and CDR2 LQKENI come from the germline V gene. The germline V and J ends were trimmed by 6 bases and 6 bases, with 14 bases remaining between them. This CDR3 has 13 amino acids. The CDR3 nucleotides read TGTGCCAGCTCCCCCCTACCGCAAGATGGCTACACCTTC. Its translation: CASSPLPQDGYTF.

This chain connects TRBV7-6 to TRBJ2-1; 8 positions match TRBD1. V lost 2 bases and J lost 5; bases outside the gene matches: 11. Germline CDR1 and CDR2: SGHVS and FNYEAQ. This CDR3 has 17 residues. The CDR3 DNA is TGTGCCAGCAGCTTATTGAGAACCGACAGGGGAAACAATGAGCAGTTCTTC. The encoded protein is CASSLLRTDRGNNEQFF. The entire variable domain, with the rest obtained from reference TRBV7-6 and TRBJ2-1, is as follows: GAGVSQSPRYKVTKRGQDVALRCDPISGHVSLYWYRQALGQGPEFLTYFNYEAQQDKSGLPNDRFSAERPEGSISTLTIQRTEQRDSAMYRCASSLLRTDRGNNEQFFGPGTRLTVL.